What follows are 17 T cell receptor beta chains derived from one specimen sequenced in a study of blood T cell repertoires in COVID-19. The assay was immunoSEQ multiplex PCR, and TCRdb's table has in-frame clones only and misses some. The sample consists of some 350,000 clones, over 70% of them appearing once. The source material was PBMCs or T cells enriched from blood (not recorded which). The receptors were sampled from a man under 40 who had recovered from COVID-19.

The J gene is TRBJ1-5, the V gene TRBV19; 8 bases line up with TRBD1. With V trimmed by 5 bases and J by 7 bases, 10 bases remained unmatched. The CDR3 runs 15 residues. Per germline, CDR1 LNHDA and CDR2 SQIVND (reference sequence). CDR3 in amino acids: CASSSQGGVLQPQHF. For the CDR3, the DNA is TGTGCCAGTAGTTCACAGGGGGGCGTCTTACAGCCCCAGCATTTT. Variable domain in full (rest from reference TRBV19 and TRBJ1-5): DGGITQSPKYLFRKEGQNVTLSCEQNLNHDAMYWYRQDPGQGLRLIYYSQIVNDFQKGDIAEGYSVSREKKESFPLTVTSAQKNPTAFYLCASSSQGGVLQPQHFGDGTRLSIL.

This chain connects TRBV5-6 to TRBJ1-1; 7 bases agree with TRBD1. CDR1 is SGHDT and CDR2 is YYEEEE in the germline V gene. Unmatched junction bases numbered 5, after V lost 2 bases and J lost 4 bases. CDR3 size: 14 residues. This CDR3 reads CASSFTGVFTEAFF. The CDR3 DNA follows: TGTGCCAGCAGCTTCACAGGGGTTTTCACTGAAGCTTTCTTT.

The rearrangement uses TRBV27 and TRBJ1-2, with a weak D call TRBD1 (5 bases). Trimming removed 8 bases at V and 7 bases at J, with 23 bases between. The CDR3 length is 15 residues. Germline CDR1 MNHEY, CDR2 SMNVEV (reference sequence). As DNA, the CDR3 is TGTGCCAGCGGTTACTCCGCGGGGGGTTTAGGTGGCTACACCTTC. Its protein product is CASGYSAGGLGGYTF.

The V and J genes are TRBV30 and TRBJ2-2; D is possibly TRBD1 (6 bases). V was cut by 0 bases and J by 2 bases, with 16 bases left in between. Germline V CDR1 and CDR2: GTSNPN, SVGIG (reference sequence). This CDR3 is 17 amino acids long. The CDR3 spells CAWSVLGAGDNTGELFF. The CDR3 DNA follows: TGTGCCTGGAGTGTATTAGGGGCAGGGGATAACACCGGGGAGCTGTTTTTT.

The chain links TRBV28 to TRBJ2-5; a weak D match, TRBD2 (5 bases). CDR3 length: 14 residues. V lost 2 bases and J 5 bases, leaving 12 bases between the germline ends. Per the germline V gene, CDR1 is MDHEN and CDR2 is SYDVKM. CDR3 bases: TGTGCCAGCAGTTTACTCTTGGGGAGTGAGACCCAGTACTTC. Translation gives CASSLLLGSETQYF.

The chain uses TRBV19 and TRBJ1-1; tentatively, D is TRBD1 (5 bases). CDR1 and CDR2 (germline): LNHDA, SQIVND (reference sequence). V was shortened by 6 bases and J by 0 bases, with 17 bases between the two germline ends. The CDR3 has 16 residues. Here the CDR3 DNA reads TGTGCCAGTAGGACCTGGGGGGGGGATTTGAACACTGAAGCTTTCTTT. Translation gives CASRTWGGDLNTEAFF.

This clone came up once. The CDR3 DNA is TGTGCCAGCAGTTTCAGGACGACAGGGTGGACAGATACGCAGTATTTT. Protein product: CASSFRTTGWTDTQYF. This rearrangement joins TRBV28 to TRBJ2-3, with TRBD1 identical over 7 bases. V shed 3 bases and J 3 bases; nucleotides not matched to a gene: 9. Per germline, CDR1 MDHEN and CDR2 SYDVKM. The CDR3 has 16 residues. Together with reference TRBV28 and TRBJ2-3, the CDR3 gives the full variable domain: DVKVTQSSRYLVKRTGEKVFLECVQDMDHENMFWYRQDPGLGLRLIYFSYDVKMKEKGDIPEGYSVSREKKERFSLILESASTNQTSMYLCASSFRTTGWTDTQYFGPGTRLTVL.

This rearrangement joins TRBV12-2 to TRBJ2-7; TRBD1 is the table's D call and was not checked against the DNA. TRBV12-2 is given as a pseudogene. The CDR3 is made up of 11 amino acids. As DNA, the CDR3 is TGTGCTGCACAGTCATCCTACGAGCAGTACTTC. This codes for CAAQSSYEQYF.

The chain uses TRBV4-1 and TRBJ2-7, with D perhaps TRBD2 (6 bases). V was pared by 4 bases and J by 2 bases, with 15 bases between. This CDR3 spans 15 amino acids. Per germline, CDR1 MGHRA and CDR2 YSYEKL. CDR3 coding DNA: TGCGCCAGCAGCCCCCTTAGCGGATCGACCTACGAGCAGTACTTC. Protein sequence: CASSPLSGSTYEQYF.

CDR3 residues: CASSLGDSLSDTQYF. CDR3 DNA: TGCGCCAGCAGCTTAGGGGACAGTTTGTCAGATACGCAGTATTTT. The chain joins TRBV5-1 to TRBJ2-3; 7 bases are a match to TRBD1. The junction had 7 bases not matched to a gene; V was cut back by 2 bases and J by 4 bases. Germline CDR1 SGHRS, CDR2 YFSETQ. CDR3 length: 15 residues.

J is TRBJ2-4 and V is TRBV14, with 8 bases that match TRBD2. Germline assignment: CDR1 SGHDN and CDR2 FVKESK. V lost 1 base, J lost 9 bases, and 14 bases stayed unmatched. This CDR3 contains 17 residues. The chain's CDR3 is CASSQAVNGGANIIQYF. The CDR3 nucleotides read TGTGCCAGCAGCCAAGCGGTCAACGGGGGGGCTAATATCATTCAGTACTTC.

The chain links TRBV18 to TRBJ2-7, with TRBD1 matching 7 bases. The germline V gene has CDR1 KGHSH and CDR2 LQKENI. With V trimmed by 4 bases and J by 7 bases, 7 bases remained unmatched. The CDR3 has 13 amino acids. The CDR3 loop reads CASSLGQAREQYF. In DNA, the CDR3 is TGTGCCAGCTCACTCGGACAGGCCCGTGAGCAGTACTTC.

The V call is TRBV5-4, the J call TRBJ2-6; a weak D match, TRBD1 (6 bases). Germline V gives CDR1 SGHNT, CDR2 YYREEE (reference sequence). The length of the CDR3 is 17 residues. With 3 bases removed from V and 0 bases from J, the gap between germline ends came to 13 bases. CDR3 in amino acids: CASSWPGQPSGANVLTF. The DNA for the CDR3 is TGTGCCAGCAGCTGGCCTGGACAGCCCTCTGGGGCCAACGTCCTGACTTTC. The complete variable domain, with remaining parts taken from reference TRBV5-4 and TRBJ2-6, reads ETGVTQSPTHLIKTRGQQVTLRCSSQSGHNTVSWYQQALGQGPQFIFQYYREEENGRGNFPPRFSGLQFPNYSSELNVNALELDDSALYLCASSWPGQPSGANVLTFGAGSRLTVL.

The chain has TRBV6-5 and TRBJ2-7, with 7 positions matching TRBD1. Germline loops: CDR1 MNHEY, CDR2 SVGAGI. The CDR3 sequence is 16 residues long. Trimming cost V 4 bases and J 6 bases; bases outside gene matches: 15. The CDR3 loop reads CASSFQGQVGGLEQYF. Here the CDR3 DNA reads TGTGCCAGCAGTTTCCAAGGACAGGTTGGGGGCCTCGAGCAGTACTTC.

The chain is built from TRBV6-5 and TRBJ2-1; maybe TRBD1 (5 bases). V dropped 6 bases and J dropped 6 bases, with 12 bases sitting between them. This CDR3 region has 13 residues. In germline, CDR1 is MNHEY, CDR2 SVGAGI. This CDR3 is CASRDNSPNEQFF. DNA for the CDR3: TGTGCCAGCAGGGACAATTCCCCCAATGAGCAGTTCTTC.

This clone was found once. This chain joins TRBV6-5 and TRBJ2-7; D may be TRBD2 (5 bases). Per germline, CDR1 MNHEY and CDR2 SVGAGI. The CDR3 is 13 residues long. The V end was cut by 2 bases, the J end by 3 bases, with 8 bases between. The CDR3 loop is CASSYLGDYEQYF. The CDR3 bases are TGTGCCAGCAGTTACCTCGGGGACTACGAGCAGTACTTC.

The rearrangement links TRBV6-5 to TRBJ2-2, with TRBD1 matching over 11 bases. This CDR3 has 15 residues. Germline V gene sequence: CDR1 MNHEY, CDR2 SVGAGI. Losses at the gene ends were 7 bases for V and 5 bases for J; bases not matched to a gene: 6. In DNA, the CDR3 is TGTGCCAGCATACCCGGGACAGGGGGGACCGGGGAGCTGTTTTTT. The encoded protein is CASIPGTGGTGELFF.